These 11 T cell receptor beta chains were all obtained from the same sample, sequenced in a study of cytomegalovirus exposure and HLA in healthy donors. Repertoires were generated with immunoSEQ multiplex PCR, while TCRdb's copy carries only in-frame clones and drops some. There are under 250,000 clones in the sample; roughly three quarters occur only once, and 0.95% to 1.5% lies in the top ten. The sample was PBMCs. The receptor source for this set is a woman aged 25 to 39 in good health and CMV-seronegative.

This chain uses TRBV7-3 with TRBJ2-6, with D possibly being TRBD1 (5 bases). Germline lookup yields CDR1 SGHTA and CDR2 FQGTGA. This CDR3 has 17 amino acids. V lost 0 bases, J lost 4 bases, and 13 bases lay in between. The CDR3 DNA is TGTGCCAGCAGCTTAACCCCACAGGCAACAGGGGCCAACGTCCTGACTTTC. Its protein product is CASSLTPQATGANVLTF.

The CDR3 region has the DNA TGCGCCAGCAGCTTGGTCGGACAGGGGGATGGCTACACCTTC. Protein sequence: CASSLVGQGDGYTF. The chain joins TRBV5-1 to TRBJ1-2; 10 bases line up with TRBD1. The V segment lost 0 bases and the J segment 6 bases; nucleotides outside the gene matches: 2. Germline CDR1 is SGHRS and CDR2 is YFSETQ. The CDR3 has 14 amino acids. Combining the CDR3 with reference TRBV5-1 and TRBJ1-2 gives the whole variable domain KAGVTQTPRYLIKTRGQQVTLSCSPISGHRSVSWYQQTPGQGLQFLFEYFSETQRNKGNFPGRFSGRQFSNSRSEMNVSTLELGDSALYLCASSLVGQGDGYTFGSGTRLTVV.

The CDR3 DNA reads TGTGCCAGTAGTATGAAGTTCAGCGCACTTGTCTCCTATAATTCACCCCTCCACTTT. Protein product: CASSMKFSALVSYNSPLHF. The rearrangement joins TRBV19 to TRBJ1-6; D gene ambiguous. From germline, CDR1 is LNHDA and CDR2 SQIVND (reference sequence). The CDR3 is made up of 19 amino acids. Trimming shortened V by 3 bases and J by 0 bases, and 18 bases separated the two germline ends.

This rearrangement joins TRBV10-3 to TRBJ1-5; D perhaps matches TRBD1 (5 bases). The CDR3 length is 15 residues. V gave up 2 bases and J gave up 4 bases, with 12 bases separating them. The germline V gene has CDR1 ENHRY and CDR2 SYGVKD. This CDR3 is CAISEGQGWNQPQHF. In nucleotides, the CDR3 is TGTGCCATCAGTGAGGGGCAGGGCTGGAATCAGCCCCAGCATTTT.

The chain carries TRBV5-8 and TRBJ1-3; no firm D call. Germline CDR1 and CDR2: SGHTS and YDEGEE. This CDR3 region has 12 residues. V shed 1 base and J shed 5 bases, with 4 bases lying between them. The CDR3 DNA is TGTGCCAGCAGCTTGCAAAGAAACACCATATATTTT. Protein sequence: CASSLQRNTIYF.

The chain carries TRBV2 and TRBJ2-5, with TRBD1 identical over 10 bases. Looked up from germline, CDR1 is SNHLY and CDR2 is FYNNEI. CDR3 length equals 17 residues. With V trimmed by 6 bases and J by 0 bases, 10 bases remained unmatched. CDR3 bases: TGTGCCAGCAGAAGACAGGGGGCAATGGTTAACCAAGAGACCCAGTACTTC. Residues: CASRRQGAMVNQETQYF.

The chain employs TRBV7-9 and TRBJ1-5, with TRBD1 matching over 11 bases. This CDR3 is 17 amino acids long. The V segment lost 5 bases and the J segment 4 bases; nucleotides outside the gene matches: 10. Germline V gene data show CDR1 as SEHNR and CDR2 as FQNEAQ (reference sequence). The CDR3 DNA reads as TGTGCCAGCAGCATGTGGGGACAGGGGGTAGTAAATCAGCCCCAGCATTTT. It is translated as CASSMWGQGVVNQPQHF.

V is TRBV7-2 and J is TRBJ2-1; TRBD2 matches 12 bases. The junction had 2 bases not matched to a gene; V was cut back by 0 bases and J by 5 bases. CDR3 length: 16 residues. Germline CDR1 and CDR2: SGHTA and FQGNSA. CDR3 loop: CASSLALAGGDNEQFF. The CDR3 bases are TGTGCCAGCAGCTTAGCTCTAGCGGGAGGGGACAATGAGCAGTTCTTC.

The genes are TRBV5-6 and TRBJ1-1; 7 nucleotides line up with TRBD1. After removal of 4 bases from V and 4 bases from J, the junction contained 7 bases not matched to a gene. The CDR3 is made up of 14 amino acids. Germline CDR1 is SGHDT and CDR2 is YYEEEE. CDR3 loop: CASSLGQRGTEAFF. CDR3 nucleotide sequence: TGTGCCAGCAGCCTGGGACAGCGAGGCACTGAAGCTTTCTTT. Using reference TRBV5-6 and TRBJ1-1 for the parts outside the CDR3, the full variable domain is DAGVTQSPTHLIKTRGQQVTLRCSPKSGHDTVSWYQQALGQGPQFIFQYYEEEERQRGNFPDRFSGHQFPNYSSELNVNALLLGDSALYLCASSLGQRGTEAFFGQGTRLTVV.

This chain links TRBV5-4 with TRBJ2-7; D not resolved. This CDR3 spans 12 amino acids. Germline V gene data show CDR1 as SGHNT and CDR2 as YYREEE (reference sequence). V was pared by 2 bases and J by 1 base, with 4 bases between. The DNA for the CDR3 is TGTGCCAGCAGCTTCGAGTCCTACGAGCAGTACTTC. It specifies CASSFESYEQYF.

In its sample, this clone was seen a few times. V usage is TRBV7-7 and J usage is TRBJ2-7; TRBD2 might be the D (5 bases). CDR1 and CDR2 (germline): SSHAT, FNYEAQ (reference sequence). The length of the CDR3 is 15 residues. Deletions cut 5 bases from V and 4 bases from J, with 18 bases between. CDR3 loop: CASSLEATGRYEQYF. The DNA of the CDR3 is TGTGCCAGCAGCCTTGAGGCGACGGGAAGGTACGAGCAGTACTTC.